Each of the 10 T cell receptor beta chains below was sequenced from the same sample in a study of T cells in Graves' hyperthyroidism and ophthalmopathy. RNA transcripts yielded amplified TCR beta CDR3 regions. An initial round of RT-PCR targeting the TCR CDR3 relied on the HTBI primer set. TCRdb re-called the multiplex PCR reads with MiXCR, one entry per CDR3 protein. Among hundreds of thousands of distinct CDR3 sequences, 15% to 18% were seen once, and the ten largest hold roughly a quarter. The material sequenced was blood. These receptors came from a woman between 18 and 29 years old with Graves' hyperthyroidism that later progressed to Graves' ophthalmopathy.

The genes are TRBV19 and TRBJ1-4; 7 positions agree with TRBD1. The CDR3 consists of 15 residues. J was trimmed by 4 bases and V by 5 bases; bases with no gene match: 7. Germline-derived CDR1 and CDR2 are LNHDA and SQIVND (reference sequence). CDR3 sequence (DNA): TGTGCCAGTAGTCCTGGGACAGAAGTTAATGAAAAACTGTTTTTT. Translated: CASSPGTEVNEKLFF.

The sample holds many counts of this clonotype. V and J are TRBV6-5 and TRBJ2-5; D perhaps matches TRBD1 (6 bases). Trimming cost V 2 bases and J 5 bases, with 9 bases left between them. Germline V gene data show CDR1 as MNHEY and CDR2 as SVGAGI. The CDR3 consists of 13 residues. The CDR3 loop reads CASSYGGAETQYF. CDR3 nucleotide sequence: TGTGCCAGCAGTTACGGGGGCGCTGAGACCCAGTACTTC.

A remark on this clonotype: An end of the junction does not agree with germline; a read error may underlie this. This chain uses TRBV9 with TRBJ2-7; TRBD2 matches 9 bases. Germline CDR1 is SGDLS and CDR2 is YYNGEE. The CDR3 has 14 amino acids. The CDR3 DNA sequence: TGTGCCAGCAGCGTTAGCGGGAGTGACGACGAGCAGTGCTTC. It encodes CASSVSGSDDEQCF.

This clonotype was observed at least ten times. V and J are TRBV20-1 and TRBJ2-1, with D tentatively TRBD1 (6 bases). V lost 3 bases, J lost 2 bases, and 8 bases lay in between. The CDR3 is 13 amino acids. Germline values: CDR1 DFQATT, CDR2 SNEGSKA (reference sequence). Here the CDR3 DNA reads TGCAGTGCTAGGGACAGACCCTACAATGAGCAGTTCTTC. Translation: CSARDRPYNEQFF.

The V gene is TRBV6-1, the J gene TRBJ2-5, with D tentatively TRBD1 (5 bases). This CDR3 has 17 residues. CDR1 is MNHNS and CDR2 is SASEGT in the germline V gene. The V end lost 0 bases, the J end lost 2 bases, and 16 bases lay between the germline ends. The CDR3 region is CASSEARGHSRQETQYF. The CDR3 DNA sequence: TGTGCCAGCAGTGAAGCTAGAGGACACAGTCGGCAAGAGACCCAGTACTTC.

This clonotype was observed many times. This chain joins TRBV20-1 and TRBJ1-1, with no clear D. Trimming pared 0 bases from V and 1 base from J, leaving 12 bases between. The CDR3 is 15 residues long. Germline V gives CDR1 DFQATT, CDR2 SNEGSKA (reference sequence). CDR3 DNA sequence: TGCAGTGCTAGAGAAGGACTGGGCGGGAACACTGAAGCTTTCTTT. Amino acid sequence: CSAREGLGGNTEAFF.

With respect to this clonotype: This clone may be a read error of a much larger clone one base away. The rearrangement joins TRBV27 to TRBJ2-7; D is possibly TRBD1 or TRBD2 (6 bases each). The CDR3 runs 14 residues. Germline values: CDR1 MNHEY, CDR2 SMNVEV (reference sequence). In DNA, the CDR3 is TGTGTCAGCAGTCCGGAGGGTCAGGGGAACGAGCAGTACTTC. As protein: CVSSPEGQGNEQYF.

This clonotype came up many times. This sequence joins TRBV18 and TRBJ2-7; D is perhaps TRBD2 (6 bases). The length of the CDR3 is 13 residues. V gave up 10 bases and J gave up 0 bases, with 13 bases separating them. CDR1 is KGHSH, CDR2 LQKENI, per germline. The CDR3, as DNA: TGTGCCACCGGAGGGGAGAGCTCCTACGAGCAGTACTTC. This translates into CATGGESSYEQYF. Combining the CDR3 with reference TRBV18 and TRBJ2-7 gives the whole variable domain NAGVMQNPRHLVRRRGQEARLRCSPMKGHSHVYWYRQLPEEGLKFMVYLQKENIIDESGMPKERFSAEFPKEGPSILRIQQVVRGDSAAYFCATGGESSYEQYFGPGTRLTVT.

The chain couples TRBV19 to TRBJ2-3; TRBD2 matches at 10 bases. Trimming took 3 bases from V and 2 from J; bases not matched to a gene: 5. The CDR3 runs to 16 residues. Germline V CDR1 and CDR2: LNHDA, SQIVND (reference sequence). CDR3 region: CASSMKREGLTDTQYF. The CDR3 DNA follows: TGTGCCAGTAGTATGAAGCGGGAGGGCCTCACAGATACGCAGTATTTT. The variable domain in full, with the rest retrieved from reference TRBV19 and TRBJ2-3, is DGGITQSPKYLFRKEGQNVTLSCEQNLNHDAMYWYRQDPGQGLRLIYYSQIVNDFQKGDIAEGYSVSREKKESFPLTVTSAQKNPTAFYLCASSMKREGLTDTQYFGPGTRLTVL.

This clonotype appeared many times. This sequence joins TRBV7-2 and TRBJ2-7; D assignment may be TRBD1 or TRBD2 (5 bases each). V lost 3 bases and J lost 5, with 8 bases in between. Germline CDR1 and CDR2: SGHTA and FQGNSA. This CDR3 comprises 12 residues. CDR3 sequence: CASSFGAHEQYF. CDR3 nucleotides: TGTGCCAGCAGCTTCGGGGCCCACGAGCAGTACTTC.